The sequence of this TCR beta chain was determined in a study of blood T cell repertoires in COVID-19. Using immunoSEQ multiplex PCR, the repertoire was profiled, and TCRdb retains in-frame clones only, with some absent. This sample yields roughly 240,000 clones, of which over 80% are seen a single time; around 1% belongs to the top ten. V was shortened by 2 bases and J by 9 bases, with 23 bases between the two germline ends. The length of the CDR3 is 18 residues. Germline CDR1 reads SEHNR; CDR2 reads FQNEAQ (reference sequence). The chain joins TRBV7-9 to TRBJ1-6; possibly TRBD1 for D (5 bases). This TCR was sampled from a man aged 45-65 years who had been exposed to COVID-19. Specimen: PBMCs or T cells enriched from blood (not recorded which). This chain's CDR3 is CASSLIGRDRGPGSPLHF. The CDR3 coding sequence is TGTGCCAGCAGCTTAATCGGTCGAGATAGGGGCCCAGGTTCACCCCTCCACTTT.